This TCR beta chain is drawn from a study of blood T cells in healthy people across ages. Study observations and caveats: Observed TCR beta diversity per million T cells went down as age went up. This fall followed a roughly linear course with age.

For the second PCR, which ran for roughly 7 to 11 cycles, a sample-barcoded 5' primer and a J-beta primer mix were used. TCRdb reprocessed the 5' RACE reads via MiXCR and lists one record per CDR3 protein. The top ten clones hold approximately 3.7% of a sample with about 720,000 distinct CDR3 sequences, 25% of them seen once. This clonotype has only a few counts. The antigen is unknown. These data were also filed under a second study, of T cells of mothers and their children. That investigation notes: When mothers and children were related, their normalized repertoire overlap, which was always slightly higher, did not differ significantly from that of unrelated pairs.

The sequencing input was blood. This clonotype originated in a boy aged 5-17 years in good health.

The CDR3 DNA sequence: TGCGCCAGCAGCTTGTATGCGGGAGGAGCCTATGGCTACACCTTC. This gives the protein CASSLYAGGAYGYTF. This chain links TRBV5-1 with TRBJ1-2; D not resolved. This CDR3 has 15 amino acids. The ends were cut back, 1 base at V and 4 bases at J, with 14 bases in the middle. Germline V lookup: CDR1 SGHRS, CDR2 YFSETQ.